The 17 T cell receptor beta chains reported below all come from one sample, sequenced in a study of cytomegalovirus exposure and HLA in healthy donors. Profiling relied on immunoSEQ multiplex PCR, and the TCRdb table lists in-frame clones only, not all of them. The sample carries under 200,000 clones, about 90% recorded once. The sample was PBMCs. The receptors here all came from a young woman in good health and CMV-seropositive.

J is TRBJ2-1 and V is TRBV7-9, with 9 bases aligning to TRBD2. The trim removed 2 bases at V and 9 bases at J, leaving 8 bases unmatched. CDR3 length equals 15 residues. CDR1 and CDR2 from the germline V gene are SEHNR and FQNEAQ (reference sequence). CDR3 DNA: TGTGCCAGCAGCTTACCTAGCGGGAAGGGAGCTGAGCAGTTCTTC. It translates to CASSLPSGKGAEQFF.

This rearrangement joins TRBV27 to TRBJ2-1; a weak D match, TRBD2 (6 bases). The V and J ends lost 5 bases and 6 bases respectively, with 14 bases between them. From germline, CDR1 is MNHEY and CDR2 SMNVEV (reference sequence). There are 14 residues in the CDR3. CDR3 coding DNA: TGTGCCAGCAGTACTAGCTTCCCTATCAATGAGCAGTTCTTC. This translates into CASSTSFPINEQFF.

CDR3 nucleotide sequence: TGTGCCAGCAGATCCGCCGGGACAGGGAGCGACGAGCAGTACTTC. Translation: CASRSAGTGSDEQYF. The V call is TRBV27, the J call TRBJ2-7; 9 bases agree with TRBD1. Germline V lookup: CDR1 MNHEY, CDR2 SMNVEV (reference sequence). V shed 6 bases, J shed 5 bases, and the junction held 11 bases outside the gene matches. This CDR3 contains 15 residues.

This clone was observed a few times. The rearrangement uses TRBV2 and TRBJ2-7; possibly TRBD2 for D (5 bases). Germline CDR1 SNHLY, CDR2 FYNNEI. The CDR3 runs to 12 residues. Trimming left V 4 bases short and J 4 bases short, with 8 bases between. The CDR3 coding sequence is TGTGCCAGCAGTGGGAGGCGATACGAGCAGTACTTC. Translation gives CASSGRRYEQYF.

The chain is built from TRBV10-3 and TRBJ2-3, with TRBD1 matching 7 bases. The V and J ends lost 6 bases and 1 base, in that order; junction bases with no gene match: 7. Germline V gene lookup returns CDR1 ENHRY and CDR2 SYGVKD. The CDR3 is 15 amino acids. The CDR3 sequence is CAIRATGIGTDTQYF. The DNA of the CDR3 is TGTGCCATCAGGGCGACAGGGATCGGCACAGATACGCAGTATTTT.

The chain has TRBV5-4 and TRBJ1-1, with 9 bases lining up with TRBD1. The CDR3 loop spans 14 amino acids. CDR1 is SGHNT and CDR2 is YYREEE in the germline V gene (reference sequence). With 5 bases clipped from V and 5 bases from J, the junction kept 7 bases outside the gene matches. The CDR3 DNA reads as TGTGCCAGCAGGACAGGGGGAGGGAGTACTGAAGCTTTCTTT. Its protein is CASRTGGGSTEAFF.

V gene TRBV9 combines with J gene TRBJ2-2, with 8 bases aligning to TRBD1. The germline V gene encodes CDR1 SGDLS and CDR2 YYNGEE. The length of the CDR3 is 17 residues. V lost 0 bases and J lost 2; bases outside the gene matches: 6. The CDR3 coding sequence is TGTGCCAGCAGCGTAGCAGGGGGCGGGATAAACACCGGGGAGCTGTTTTTT. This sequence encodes CASSVAGGGINTGELFF. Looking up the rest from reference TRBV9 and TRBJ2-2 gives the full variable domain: DSGVTQTPKHLITATGQRVTLRCSPRSGDLSVYWYQQSLDQGLQFLIQYYNGEERAKGNILERFSAQQFPDLHSELNLSSLELGDSALYFCASSVAGGGINTGELFFGEGSRLTVL.

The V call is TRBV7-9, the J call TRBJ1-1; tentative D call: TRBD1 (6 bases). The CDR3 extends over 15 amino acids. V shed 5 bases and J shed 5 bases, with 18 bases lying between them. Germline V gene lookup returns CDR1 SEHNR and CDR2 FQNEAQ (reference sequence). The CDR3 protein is CASSGRGAVRTEAFF. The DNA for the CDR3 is TGTGCCAGCAGCGGGCGGGGGGCTGTTCGGACTGAAGCTTTCTTT. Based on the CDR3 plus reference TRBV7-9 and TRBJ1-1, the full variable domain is DTGVSQNPRHKITKRGQNVTFRCDPISEHNRLYWYRQTLGQGPEFLTYFQNEAQLEKSRLLSDRFSAERPKGSFSTLEIQRTEQGDSAMYLCASSGRGAVRTEAFFGQGTRLTVV.

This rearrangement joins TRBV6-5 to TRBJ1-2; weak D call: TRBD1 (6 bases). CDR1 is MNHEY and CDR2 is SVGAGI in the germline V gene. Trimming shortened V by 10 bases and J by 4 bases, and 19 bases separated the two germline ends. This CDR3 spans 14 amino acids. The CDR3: CATLPTGTPYGYTF. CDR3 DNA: TGTGCCACCTTACCGACCGGGACACCCTATGGCTACACCTTC.

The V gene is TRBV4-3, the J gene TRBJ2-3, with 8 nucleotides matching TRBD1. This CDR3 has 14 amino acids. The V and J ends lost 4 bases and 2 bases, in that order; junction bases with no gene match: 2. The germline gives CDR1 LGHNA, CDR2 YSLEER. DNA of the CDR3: TGCGCCAGCAGCCGGACAGGGACCACAGATACGCAGTATTTT. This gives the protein CASSRTGTTDTQYF.

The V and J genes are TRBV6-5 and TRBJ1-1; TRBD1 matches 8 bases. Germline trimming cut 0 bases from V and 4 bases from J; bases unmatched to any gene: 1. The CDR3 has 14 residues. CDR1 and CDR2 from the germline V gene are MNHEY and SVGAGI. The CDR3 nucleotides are TGTGCCAGCAGTTACTCTGGACAGGGCACTGAAGCTTTCTTT. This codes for CASSYSGQGTEAFF.

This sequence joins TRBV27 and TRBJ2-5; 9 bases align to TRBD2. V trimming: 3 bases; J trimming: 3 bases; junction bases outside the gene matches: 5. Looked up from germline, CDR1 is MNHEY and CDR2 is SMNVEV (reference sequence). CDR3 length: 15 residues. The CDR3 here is CASSLSGGREETQYF. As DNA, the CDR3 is TGTGCCAGCAGTTTGAGCGGGGGGCGAGAAGAGACCCAGTACTTC.

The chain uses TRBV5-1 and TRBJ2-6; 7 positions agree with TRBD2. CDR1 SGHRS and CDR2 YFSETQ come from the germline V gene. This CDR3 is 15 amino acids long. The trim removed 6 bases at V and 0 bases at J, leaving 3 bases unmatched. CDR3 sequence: CASNKRDSGANVLTF. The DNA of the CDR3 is TGCGCCAGCAATAAGCGGGACTCTGGGGCCAACGTCCTGACTTTC.

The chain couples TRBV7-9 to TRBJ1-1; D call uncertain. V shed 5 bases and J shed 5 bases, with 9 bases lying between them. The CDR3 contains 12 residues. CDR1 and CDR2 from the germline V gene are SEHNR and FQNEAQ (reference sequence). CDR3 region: CASSNWETEAFF. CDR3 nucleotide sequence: TGTGCCAGCAGCAATTGGGAGACTGAAGCTTTCTTT.

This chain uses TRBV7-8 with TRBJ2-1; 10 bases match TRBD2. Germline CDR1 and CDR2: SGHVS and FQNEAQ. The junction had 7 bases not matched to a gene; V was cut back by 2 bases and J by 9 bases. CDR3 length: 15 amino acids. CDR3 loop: CASSLFLAGAGEQFF. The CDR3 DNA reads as TGTGCCAGCAGCTTATTTCTAGCGGGAGCTGGTGAGCAGTTCTTC.

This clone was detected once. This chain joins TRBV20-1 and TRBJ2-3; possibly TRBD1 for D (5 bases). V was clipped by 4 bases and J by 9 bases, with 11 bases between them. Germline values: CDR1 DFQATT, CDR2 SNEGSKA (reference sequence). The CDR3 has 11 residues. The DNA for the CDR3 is TGCAGTGCTACTCAGGGCGACACGCAGTATTTT. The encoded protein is CSATQGDTQYF.

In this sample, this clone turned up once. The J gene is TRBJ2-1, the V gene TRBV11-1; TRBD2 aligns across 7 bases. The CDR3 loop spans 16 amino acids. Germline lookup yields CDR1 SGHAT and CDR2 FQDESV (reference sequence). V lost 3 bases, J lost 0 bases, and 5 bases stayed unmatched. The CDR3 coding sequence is TGTGCCAGCAGCTTGCCTGGACTAGGCTCCTACAATGAGCAGTTCTTC. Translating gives CASSLPGLGSYNEQFF.